This T cell receptor (beta chain) was sequenced in a study of a mutant IDH1 vaccine in newly diagnosed glioma. Study information: Males made up about 60% and females roughly 40% of treated patients, whose mean age was approximately 44 years. Therapy received beforehand was radiotherapy, temozolomide, or both, with most patients given both. Study-wide results and limits: Variations in leading peripheral T cell clonotypes appeared to have no connection with pseudoprogression.

The CDR3 has 12 residues. The V end lost 3 bases, the J end lost 10 bases, and 10 bases lay between the germline ends. The germline gives CDR1 SGHVS, CDR2 FNYEAQ. Time point here: baseline, week 1 (first vaccination visit). Described treatment: pre-vaccination baseline after standard-of-care therapy. Donors had new WHO grade 3 or 4 IDH1-mutant, ATRX-lost astrocytomas. Notes on this clone: Its cognate antigen is unknown.

Data came from immunoSEQ multiplex PCR; TCRdb stores just in-frame clones and leaves some out. The sample records around 50,000 clones, more than 80% being singletons. This clonotype was sampled from a man aged 40-55 years with glioma. The chain recombines TRBV7-6 with TRBJ2-1; unclear D gene. Sequenced here: PBMCs, sampled from a glioma patient treated with radiotherapy, temozolomide or both. The CDR3 nucleotides are TGTGCCAGCAGCTTCGGACCGCAGGAGCAGTTCTTC. Its translation: CASSFGPQEQFF.